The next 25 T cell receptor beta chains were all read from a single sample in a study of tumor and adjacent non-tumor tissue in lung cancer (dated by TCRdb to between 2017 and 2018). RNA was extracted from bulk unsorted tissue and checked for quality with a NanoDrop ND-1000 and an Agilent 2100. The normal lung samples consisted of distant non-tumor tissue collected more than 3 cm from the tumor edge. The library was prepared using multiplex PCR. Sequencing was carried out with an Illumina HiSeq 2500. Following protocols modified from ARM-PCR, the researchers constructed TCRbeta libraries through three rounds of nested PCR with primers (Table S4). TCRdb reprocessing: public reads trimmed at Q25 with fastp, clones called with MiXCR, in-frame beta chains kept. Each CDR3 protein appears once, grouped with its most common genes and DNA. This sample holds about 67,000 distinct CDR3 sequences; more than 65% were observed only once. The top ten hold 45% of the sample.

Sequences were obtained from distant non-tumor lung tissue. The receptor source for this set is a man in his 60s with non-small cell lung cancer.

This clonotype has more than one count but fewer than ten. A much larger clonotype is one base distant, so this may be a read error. CDR3 in DNA: TGCAGTGCTAGAGTGGGGGGGGCGGACGGCTACGAGCAGTACTTC. Its protein product is CSARVGGADGYEQYF. V gene TRBV20-1 combines with J gene TRBJ2-7; maybe TRBD2 (7 bases). Trimming stripped 1 base from V and 3 bases from J, with 16 bases between. The CDR3 runs 15 residues. CDR1 DFQATT and CDR2 SNEGSKA come from the germline V gene (reference sequence).

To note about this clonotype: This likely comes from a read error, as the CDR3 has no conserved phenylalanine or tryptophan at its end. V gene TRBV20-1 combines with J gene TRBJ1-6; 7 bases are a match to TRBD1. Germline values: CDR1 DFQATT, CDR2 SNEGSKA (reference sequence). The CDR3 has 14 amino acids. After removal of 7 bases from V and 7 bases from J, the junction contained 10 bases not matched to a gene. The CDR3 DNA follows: TGCAGTGTTCCCCCGGGACAGTTGAATTCACCCCTCCACCTT. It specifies CSVPPGQLNSPLHL.

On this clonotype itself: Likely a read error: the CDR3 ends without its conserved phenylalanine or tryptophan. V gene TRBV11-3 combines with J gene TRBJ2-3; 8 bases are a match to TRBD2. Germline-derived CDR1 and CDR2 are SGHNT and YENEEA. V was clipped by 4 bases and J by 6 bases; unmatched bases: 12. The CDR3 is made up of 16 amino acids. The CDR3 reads CASSSGLADSMDTQYL. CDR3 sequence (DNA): TGTGCCAGCAGCTCCGGACTAGCAGATAGCATGGATACGCAGTATCTT.

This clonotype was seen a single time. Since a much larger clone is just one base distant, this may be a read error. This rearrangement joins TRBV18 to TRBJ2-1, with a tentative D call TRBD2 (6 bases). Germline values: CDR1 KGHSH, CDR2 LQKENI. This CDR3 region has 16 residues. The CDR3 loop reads CASSAATGGSYHEQFF. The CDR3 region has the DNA TGTGCCAGCTCGGCCGCGACCGGGGGATCCTACCATGAGCAGTTCTTC.

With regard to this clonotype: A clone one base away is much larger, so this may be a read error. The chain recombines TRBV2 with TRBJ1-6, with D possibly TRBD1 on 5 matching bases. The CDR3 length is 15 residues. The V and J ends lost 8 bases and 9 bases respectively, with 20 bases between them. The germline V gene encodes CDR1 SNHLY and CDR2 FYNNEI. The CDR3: CASRPRGPGISPLHF. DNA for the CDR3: TGTGCCAGCCGTCCAAGGGGACCGGGAATTTCACCCCTCCACTTT. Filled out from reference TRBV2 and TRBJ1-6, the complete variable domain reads EPEVTQTPSHQVTQMGQEVILRCVPISNHLYFYWYRQILGQKVEFLVSFYNNEISEKSEIFDDQFSVERPDGSNFTLKIRSTKLEDSAMYFCASRPRGPGISPLHFGNGTRLTVT.

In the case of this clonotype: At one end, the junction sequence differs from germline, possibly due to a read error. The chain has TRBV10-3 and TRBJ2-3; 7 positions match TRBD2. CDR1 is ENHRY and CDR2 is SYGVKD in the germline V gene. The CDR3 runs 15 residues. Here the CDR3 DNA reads TGTGCCATCAGTGAAGGAGTAGCGGGCACGGATACGCAGTATTTT. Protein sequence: CAISEGVAGTDTQYF.

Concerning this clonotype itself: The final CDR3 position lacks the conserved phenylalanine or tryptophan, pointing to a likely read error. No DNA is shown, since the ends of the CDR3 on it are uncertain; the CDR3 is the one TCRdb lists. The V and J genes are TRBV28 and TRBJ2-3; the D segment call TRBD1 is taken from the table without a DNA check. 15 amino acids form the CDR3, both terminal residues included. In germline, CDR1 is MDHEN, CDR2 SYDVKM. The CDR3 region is CASRGAGAGTDTQNS.

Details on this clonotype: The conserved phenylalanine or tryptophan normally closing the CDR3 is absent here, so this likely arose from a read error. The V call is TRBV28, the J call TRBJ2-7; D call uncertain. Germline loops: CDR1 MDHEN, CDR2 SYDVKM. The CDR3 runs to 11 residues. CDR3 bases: TGTGTCAGCAGTACTGGCTACGAGCAGTACCTC. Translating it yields CVSSTGYEQYL.

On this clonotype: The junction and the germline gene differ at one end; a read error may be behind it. The CDR3 bases are TGCAGCGCGACTAGCGACTACGATCAGTACTTC. It is translated as CSATSDYDQYF. The V and J genes are TRBV29-1 and TRBJ2-7; TRBD2 agrees at 8 bases. Germline assignment: CDR1 SQVTM and CDR2 ANQGSEA. The length of the CDR3 is 11 residues.

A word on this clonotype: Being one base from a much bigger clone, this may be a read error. CDR3 coding DNA: TGTGCCACCTGTGATTCGACGCAGGGGAACACTGAAGCTTTCTTT. It encodes CATCDSTQGNTEAFF. The chain combines TRBV24-1 with TRBJ1-1; maybe TRBD1 (5 bases). The CDR3 spans 15 residues. Germline V gives CDR1 KGHDR, CDR2 SFDVKD.

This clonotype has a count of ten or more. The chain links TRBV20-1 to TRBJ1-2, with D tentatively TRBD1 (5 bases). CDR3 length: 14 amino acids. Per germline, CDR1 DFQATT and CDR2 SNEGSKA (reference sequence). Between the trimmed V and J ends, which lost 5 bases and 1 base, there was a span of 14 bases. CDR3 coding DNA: TGCAGTGCTCGGGAACCACAGGATAACTATGGCTACACCTTC. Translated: CSAREPQDNYGYTF.

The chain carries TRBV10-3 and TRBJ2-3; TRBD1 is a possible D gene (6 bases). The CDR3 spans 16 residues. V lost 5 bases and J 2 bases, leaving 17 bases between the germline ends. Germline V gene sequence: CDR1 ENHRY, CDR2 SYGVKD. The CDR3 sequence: CAISNQARDNTDTQYF. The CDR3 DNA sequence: TGTGCCATCAGTAACCAAGCCCGGGACAACACAGATACGCAGTATTTT.

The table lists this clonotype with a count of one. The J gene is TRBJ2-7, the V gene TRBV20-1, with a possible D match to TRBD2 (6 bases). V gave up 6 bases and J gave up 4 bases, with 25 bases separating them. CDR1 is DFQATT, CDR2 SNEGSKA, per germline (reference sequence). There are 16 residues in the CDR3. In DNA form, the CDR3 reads TGCAGTGCCGACGGGGCAAGGGACGGGAGAGGGTACGAGCAGTACTTC. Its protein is CSADGARDGRGYEQYF.

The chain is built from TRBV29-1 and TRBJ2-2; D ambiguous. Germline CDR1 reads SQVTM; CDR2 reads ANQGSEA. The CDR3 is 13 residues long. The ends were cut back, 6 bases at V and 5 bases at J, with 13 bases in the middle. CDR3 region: CSVLGSLTGELFF. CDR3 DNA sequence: TGCAGCGTGCTCGGCAGTCTTACCGGGGAGCTGTTTTTT.

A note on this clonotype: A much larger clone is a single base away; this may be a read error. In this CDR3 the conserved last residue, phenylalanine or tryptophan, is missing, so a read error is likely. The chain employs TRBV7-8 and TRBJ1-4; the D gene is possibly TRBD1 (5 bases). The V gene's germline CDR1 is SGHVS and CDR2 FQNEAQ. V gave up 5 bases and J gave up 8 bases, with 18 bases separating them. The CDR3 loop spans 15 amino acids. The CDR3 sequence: CASSRFRERGEKLFI. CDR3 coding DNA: TGTGCCAGCAGCCGCTTCAGGGAACGTGGCGAAAAACTGTTTATT.

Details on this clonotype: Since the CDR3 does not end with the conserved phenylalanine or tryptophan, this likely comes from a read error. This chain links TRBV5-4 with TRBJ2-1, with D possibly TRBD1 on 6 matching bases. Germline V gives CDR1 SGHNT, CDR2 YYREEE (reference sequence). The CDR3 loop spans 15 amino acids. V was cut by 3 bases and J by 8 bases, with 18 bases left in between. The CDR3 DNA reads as TGTGCCAGCAGCTCCTCGCAGGGGTTCACGTATGAGCAGTTCTAC. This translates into CASSSSQGFTYEQFY.

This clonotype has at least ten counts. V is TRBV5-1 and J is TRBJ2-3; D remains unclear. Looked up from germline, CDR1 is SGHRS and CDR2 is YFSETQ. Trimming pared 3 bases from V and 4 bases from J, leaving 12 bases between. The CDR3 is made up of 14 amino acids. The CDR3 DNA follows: TGCGCCAGCAGCTATTCAAAGCAAGCAGATACGCAGTATTTT. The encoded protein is CASSYSKQADTQYF.

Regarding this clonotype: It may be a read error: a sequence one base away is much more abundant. The chain's CDR3 is CVSSFMGTGPNTEAFF. In nucleotides, the CDR3 is TGTGTCAGCAGCTTTATGGGGACAGGCCCGAACACTGAAGCTTTCTTT. The rearrangement uses TRBV7-9 and TRBJ1-1; 8 bases line up with TRBD1. The CDR3 has 16 residues. From germline, CDR1 is SEHNR and CDR2 FQNEAQ (reference sequence).

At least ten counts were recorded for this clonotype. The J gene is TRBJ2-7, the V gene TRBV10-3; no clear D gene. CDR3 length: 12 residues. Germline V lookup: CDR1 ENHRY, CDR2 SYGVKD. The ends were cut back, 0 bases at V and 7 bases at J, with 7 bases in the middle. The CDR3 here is CAISESRVEQYF. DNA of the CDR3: TGTGCCATCAGTGAGTCGAGAGTAGAGCAGTACTTC.

CDR3 sequence (DNA): TGCAGCGACCGTACAGGTGAGATGAACATTCAGTACTTC. Amino acids: CSDRTGEMNIQYF. This chain joins TRBV29-1 and TRBJ2-4; maybe TRBD1 (5 bases). The CDR3 consists of 13 residues. Germline lookup yields CDR1 SQVTM and CDR2 ANQGSEA. Trimming shortened V by 7 bases and J by 7 bases, and 17 bases separated the two germline ends. Complete variable domain (other parts from reference TRBV29-1 and TRBJ2-4): SAVISQKPSRDICQRGTSLTIQCQVDSQVTMMFWYRQQPGQSLTLIATANQGSEATYESGFVIDKFPISRPNLTFSTLTVSNMSPEDSSIYLCSDRTGEMNIQYFGAGTRLSVL.

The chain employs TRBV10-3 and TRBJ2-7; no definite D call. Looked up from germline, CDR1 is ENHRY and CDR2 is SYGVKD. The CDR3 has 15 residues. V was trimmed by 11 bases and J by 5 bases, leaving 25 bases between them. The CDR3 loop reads CAFRMRRDTTDEQYF. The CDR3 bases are TGTGCCTTTAGAATGAGGAGAGACACCACAGACGAGCAGTACTTC.

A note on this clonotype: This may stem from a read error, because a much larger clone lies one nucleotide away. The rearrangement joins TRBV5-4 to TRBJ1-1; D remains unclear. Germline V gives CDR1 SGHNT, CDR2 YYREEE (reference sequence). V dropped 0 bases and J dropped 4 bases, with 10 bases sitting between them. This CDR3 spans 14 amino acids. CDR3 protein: CASSLAGISTEAFF. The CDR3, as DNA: TGTGCCAGCAGCTTGGCCGGGATCAGCACTGAAGCTTTCTTT.

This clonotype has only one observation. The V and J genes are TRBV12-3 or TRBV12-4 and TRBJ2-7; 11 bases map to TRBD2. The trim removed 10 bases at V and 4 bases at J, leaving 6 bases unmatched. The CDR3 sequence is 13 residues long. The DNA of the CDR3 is TGTGCCACTAGGACTAGCGGGTGTTACGAGCAGTACTTC. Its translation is CATRTSGCYEQYF.

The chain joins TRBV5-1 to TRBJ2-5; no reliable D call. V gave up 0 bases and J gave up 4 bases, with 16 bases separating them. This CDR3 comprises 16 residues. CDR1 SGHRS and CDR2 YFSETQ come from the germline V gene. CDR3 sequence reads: CASSLGTATSGETQYF. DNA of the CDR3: TGCGCCAGCAGCTTGGGTACGGCCACATCCGGAGAGACCCAGTACTTC.

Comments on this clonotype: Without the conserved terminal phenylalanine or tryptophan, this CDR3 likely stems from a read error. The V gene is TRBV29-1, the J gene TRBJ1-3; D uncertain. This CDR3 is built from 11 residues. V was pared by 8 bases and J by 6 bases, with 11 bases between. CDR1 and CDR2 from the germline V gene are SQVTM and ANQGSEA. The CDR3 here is CSIVSANTIYL. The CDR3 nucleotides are TGCAGCATTGTGTCCGCAAACACCATATATCTT.